This TCR beta chain originates from a study of response to subunit inactivated influenza vaccine. Study-level results: Every seasonal influenza vaccination brings in few new T cells, the authors suggested.

Each CDR3 protein is one row after TCRdb ran MiXCR on the RT-PCR reads. The profile covers 500,000 to 650,000 distinct CDR3 sequences, with approximately 7.6% appearing a single time and 10% to 15% taken by the ten largest. This clonotype was seen a handful of times. Its antigen is not known. The specimen was PBMCs from blood, collected less than 25 months after vaccination. The sequence came from a man between 50 and 75 years old who received an inactivated influenza vaccine.

CDR3 coding DNA: TGTGCCAGCAGTTTCGGACTAGCGGGACTACGCTCCTACAATGAGCAGTTCTTC. It translates to CASSFGLAGLRSYNEQFF. The chain combines TRBV28 with TRBJ2-1, with TRBD2 identical over 12 bases. Germline CDR1 and CDR2: MDHEN and SYDVKM. The CDR3 extends over 18 amino acids. The trim removed 3 bases at V and 0 bases at J, leaving 6 bases unmatched.